The clone carrying this T cell receptor beta chain was picked up a small number of times. Antigen: not known. The data are from a study of T cells in Graves' hyperthyroidism and ophthalmopathy. Overall study results and limits: Peripheral blood also featured most of the thyroid clonotypes expanded above 0.001.

The CDR3 regions of TCR beta were amplified from RNA transcripts. A set of HTBI primers served as the primers for a first-round RT-PCR of the TCR CDR3. Each CDR3 protein is one row after TCRdb ran MiXCR on the multiplex PCR reads. The sample consists of around 300,000 distinct CDR3 sequences, approximately 18% of them appearing once. CDR1 and CDR2 from the germline V gene are SEHNR and FQNEAQ (reference sequence). The V end was cut by 2 bases, the J end by 4 bases, with 11 bases between. This CDR3 spans 14 amino acids. The chain combines TRBV7-9 with TRBJ2-5; perhaps TRBD1 as D (5 bases). The receptor was derived from a middle-aged man with Graves' ophthalmopathy. The sequencing input was blood. Here the CDR3 reads CASSLRLGPETQYF. Written as DNA, the CDR3 is TGTGCCAGCAGCTTACGGCTGGGGCCAGAGACCCAGTACTTC.